The text below deals with one T cell receptor (beta chain). This sample is drawn from a study of blood T cell repertoires in COVID-19. Study in general: COVID-19 samples from acute and convalescent phases originated in the United States, Italy and Spain. PBMCs, B-cell-depleted T cells, or T cells were the source of the cDNA or gDNA that made up the material.

Here immunoSEQ multiplex PCR was the method, and the copy in TCRdb shows in-frame clones only, minus some. The sample has 56,000 or so clones, around 80% seen once. Germline V CDR1 and CDR2: LNHDA, SQIVND (reference sequence). CDR3 length equals 21 residues. After removal of 2 bases from V and 0 bases from J, the junction contained 19 bases not matched to a gene. The chain has TRBV19 and TRBJ1-2; 9 nucleotides match TRBD1. The specimen sequenced was peripheral blood. The receptor's source is an elderly woman with acute or convalescent COVID-19. The CDR3 coding sequence is TGTGCCAGTAGTATAAGGGTGGGGGACAGGGTGGTCTCCCGTACTAACTATGGCTACACCTTC. This codes for CASSIRVGDRVVSRTNYGYTF.